The sequence of this T cell receptor (beta chain) was determined in a study of regulatory T cells in long-lasting Graves disease. General study findings and limits: Public clonotype sharing was higher in persistent than newly diagnosed patients. TRBV28, TRBJ1-2 and TRBJ2-5 emerged as the favored segments in persistent disease.

Germline CDR1 is ENHRY and CDR2 is SYGVKD. The CDR3 has 17 residues. The V and J ends lost 0 bases and 0 bases, in that order; junction bases with no gene match: 7. Time point reported: newly diagnosed GD, antithyroid drugs for less than 3 months. Researchers made the TCR library from RNA that was extracted from PBMCs. Tubes containing EDTA received approximately 9.8 milliliters of drawn peripheral blood. CDR3-region Arm-PCR and iRepertoire HTBI primers produced the TCR beta libraries. A single record per CDR3 protein comes from TCRdb applying MiXCR to the multiplex PCR reads. This table has 350,000 to 500,000 distinct CDR3 sequences, around 15% appearing once. Note on this clonotype: The antigen remains unidentified.

The same sample was also used in a study of T cells in Graves' hyperthyroidism and ophthalmopathy.

This chain links TRBV10-3 with TRBJ2-7, with 8 bases aligning to TRBD2. This receptor was identified in a woman aged 50 to 65 with Graves disease. This material consisted of peripheral blood mononuclear cells (PBMCs), taken at new diagnosis, from a patient treated with antithyroid drugs. The CDR3 DNA reads TGTGCCATCAGTGAGTCGGGTGGTAGCGGGAACTCCTACGAGCAGTACTTC. It yields the protein CAISESGGSGNSYEQYF.